The rows below give T cell receptor beta chains drawn from one sample of a study of shared clonotypes between healthy human individuals. TCRdb's copy holds only in-frame clones and misses some; the assay was immunoSEQ multiplex PCR. Of just over 2,000,000 clones in the sample, over 85% were seen once. The sequenced sample consisted of naive CD4+ T cells sorted from blood. These receptors originate from a man between 18 and 35 years old in good health. The CDR3 runs from the conserved cysteine through the conserved F or W. D genes are given only for firm matches. Clone size is not always given. Where it is, it says once, few, many or a class for expanded clones.

- | TRBJ1-4 | 16 | - | TRBV4-1 | CASSPTHRATNEKLFF | TGCGCCAGCAGCCCGACCCACAGGGCAACTAATGAAAAACTGTTTTTT
TRBD1 | TRBJ2-2 | 15 | - | TRBV6-5 | CASSSGQVFTGELFF | TGTGCCAGCAGTTCGGGACAGGTTTTCACCGGGGAGCTGTTTTTT
- | TRBJ1-2 | 14 | - | TRBV5-1 | CASSLSGANYGYTF | TGCGCCAGCAGCTTGTCAGGGGCTAACTATGGCTACACCTTC
TRBD1 | TRBJ1-1 | 15 | - | TRBV27 | CASSPGTGLNTEAFF | TGTGCCAGCAGTCCGGGGACAGGTTTGAACACTGAAGCTTTCTTT
- | TRBJ1-2 | 12 | - | TRBV19 | CASSALNYGYTF | TGTGCCAGTTCGGCGCTAAACTATGGCTACACCTTC
- | TRBJ1-5 | 12 | - | TRBV29-1 | CSVGDPGNPQHF | TGCAGCGTTGGCGATCCCGGGAACCCCCAGCATTTT
TRBD1 | TRBJ1-2 | 13 | - | TRBV19 | CASSHRDRGGYTF | TGTGCCAGTAGTCACCGGGACAGGGGAGGCTACACCTTC
TRBD1 | TRBJ1-6 | 16 | few | TRBV5-4 | CASSLISGTVNSPLHF | TGTGCCAGCAGCTTGATCTCCGGGACAGTAAATTCACCCCTCCACTTT
TRBD1 | TRBJ2-2 | 13 | - | TRBV7-7 | CASSLDRVGELFF | TGTGCTAGCAGCTTGGACAGGGTCGGGGAGCTGTTTTTT
- | TRBJ2-2 | 16 | - | TRBV6-6 | CASSYRGTENTGELFF | TGTGCCAGCAGTTACCGCGGGACAGAAAACACCGGGGAGCTGTTTTTT
- | TRBJ2-3 | 14 | - | TRBV5-4 | CASSQGLATDTQYF | TGTGCCAGCAGCCAGGGACTGGCCACAGATACGCAGTATTTT
TRBD2 | TRBJ2-1 | 16 | - | TRBV11-3 | CASSSRLAGEDNEQFF | TGTGCCAGCAGCAGTAGGCTAGCGGGAGAGGACAATGAGCAGTTCTTC
- | TRBJ1-4 | 16 | - | TRBV9 | CASSVATGQANEKLFF | TGTGCCAGCAGCGTAGCTACGGGACAAGCTAATGAAAAACTGTTTTTT
- | TRBJ1-6 | 15 | - | TRBV28 | CASSLGPGSVSPLHF | TGTGCCAGCAGTTTAGGGCCGGGCTCTGTTTCACCCCTCCACTTT
TRBD2 | TRBJ2-7 | 16 | - | TRBV7-2 | CASSLGLAGVPYEQYF | TGTGCCAGCAGCCTTGGACTAGCGGGAGTCCCCTACGAGCAGTACTTC
- | TRBJ2-1 | 16 | - | TRBV5-4 | CASSLPQRPLLNEQFF | TGTGCCAGCAGCTTGCCCCAAAGACCTCTCCTCAATGAGCAGTTCTTC